The rows below give T cell receptor beta chains drawn from one sample of a study of long-term antiretroviral therapy in people with HIV. Only in-frame clones appear in the TCRdb table, and some are missing; sequencing was by immunoSEQ multiplex PCR. The repertoire includes under 20,000 clones, around 77% of them detected once, and about 15% sits in the top ten. The source material was unsorted PBMCs, sampled approximately 2.1 years before starting antiretroviral therapy. The receptors come from a man aged 30 to 45 with HIV. Both conserved end residues are part of each CDR3. Each record gives: J gene, D gene, V gene, clone size, CDR3 DNA, CDR3 protein. D genes are given only for firm matches. Part of the rows lack a size; the others show once, few, many or a class for expanded clones.

>TRBJ1-5|.|TRBV10-1|.
TGCGCCAGCAGTGAGTCCGGTAGCAATCAGCCCCAGCATTTT
CASSESGSNQPQHF
>TRBJ2-1|.|TRBV7-9|.
TGTGCCAGCAGCTTAGATGCCCCGAATGAGCAGTTCTTC
CASSLDAPNEQFF
>TRBJ2-1|TRBD2|TRBV4-2|.
TGTGCCAGCAGCCAAGAGGGCGGCGGGGGGGCCGATGAGCAGTTCTTC
CASSQEGGGGADEQFF
>TRBJ1-5|.|TRBV7-2|.
TGTGCCAGCAGCCCGACAGCGGGGGGCGGAAATCAGCCCCAGCATTTT
CASSPTAGGGNQPQHF
>TRBJ1-5|.|TRBV28|.
TGTGCCAGCCGGGGGGGACAGCCCCAGCATTTT
CASRGGQPQHF
>TRBJ1-6|.|TRBV6-1|.
TGTGCCAGCAGTGACGGGACTGACAGACCCCTCCACTTT
CASSDGTDRPLHF
>TRBJ2-1|TRBD2|TRBV7-9|.
TGTGCCAGCAGCCATACTAGCGGGGTGAGCTATGAGCAGTTCTTC
CASSHTSGVSYEQFF
>TRBJ2-7|.|TRBV27|.
TGTGCCAGCAGTTTGTCCTCGGGAGTGGGCAGGAACGAGCAGTACTTC
CASSLSSGVGRNEQYF
>TRBJ2-7|TRBD2|TRBV6-4|.
TGTGCCAGCAGTGACCCCGGGACTAGCGTTTTCTACGAGCAGTACTTC
CASSDPGTSVFYEQYF
>TRBJ2-7|TRBD1|TRBV9|.
TGTGCCAGCAGCGTTGGGACAGGGGTTTACGAGCAGTACTTC
CASSVGTGVYEQYF
>TRBJ2-3|TRBD1|TRBV5-6|.
TGTGCCAGCAGCTTGTTTGACAGGGGGGGACCAGATACGCAGTATTTT
CASSLFDRGGPDTQYF
>TRBJ2-3|TRBD2|TRBV2|.
TGTGCCAGCACGCGACTAGCGGGGACCACAGATACGCAGTATTTT
CASTRLAGTTDTQYF
>TRBJ1-5|TRBD1|TRBV5-1|.
TGCGCCAGCAGCTTAGGGGGCGGAAATAGCAATCAGCCCCAGCATTTT
CASSLGGGNSNQPQHF
>TRBJ2-5|.|TRBV18|.
TGTGCCAGCTCACCACCGGAAGAGACCCAGTACTTC
CASSPPEETQYF
>TRBJ1-2|.|TRBV27|.
TGTGCCAGCAGTTTATCTAGAGGGCTAGGCTACACCTTC
CASSLSRGLGYTF
>TRBJ1-5|TRBD1|TRBV19|.
TGTGCCAGTAGTATGGGAGGGCAGGGGGGCAATCAGCCCCAGCATTTT
CASSMGGQGGNQPQHF
>TRBJ1-3|.|TRBV14|.
TGTGCCAGCAGCCAAGATTTGGGTAGAAACACCATATATTTT
CASSQDLGRNTIYF
>TRBJ2-1|TRBD1|TRBV10-3|.
TGTGCCATTGGAGGACAGGTCGCCGACAATGAGCAGTTCTTC
CAIGGQVADNEQFF
>TRBJ1-4|TRBD1|TRBV4-3|.
TGCGCCAGCAGCCAATGGCCGGGACAGCCGACAACTAATGAAAAACTGTTTTTT
CASSQWPGQPTTNEKLFF
>TRBJ1-1|.|TRBV5-8|.
TGTGCCAGCAGCTTCTTCCTCGGCCCCTCGGTGGGAATGAACACTGAAGCTTTCTTT
CASSFFLGPSVGMNTEAFF
>TRBJ2-3|.|TRBV9|once
TGTGCCAGCAGCCCCCGCTTAAGCCAAGATACGCAGTATTTT
CASSPRLSQDTQYF
>TRBJ1-1|TRBD1|TRBV30|few
TGTGCCTGGAGTTTCCGGGACAGGAACACTGAAGCTTTCTTT
CAWSFRDRNTEAFF
>TRBJ2-2|TRBD2|TRBV5-8|.
TGTGCCAGCGAGCGGGAGGACACCGGGGAGCTGTTTTTT
CASEREDTGELFF
>TRBJ2-2|.|TRBV9|.
TGTGCCAGCAGCCCTTTTTTGGCTGCCGACACCGGGGAGCTGTTTTTT
CASSPFLAADTGELFF
>TRBJ2-5|.|TRBV19|.
TGTGCCAGTAGTATCAAGGGGCGGGAGACCCAGTACTTC
CASSIKGRETQYF
>TRBJ1-5|.|TRBV7-9|.
TGTGCCAGCAGCCCTGGGGACTTGGATGGACAGCCCCAGCATTTT
CASSPGDLDGQPQHF
>TRBJ1-3|.|TRBV7-9|few
TGTGCCAGCAGCGCAAACCGAAACACCATATATTTT
CASSANRNTIYF
>TRBJ1-2|.|TRBV27|few
TGTGCCAGCAGTTTAACAGGGTTTTTGAATCACTATGGCTACACCTTC
CASSLTGFLNHYGYTF
>TRBJ1-1|.|TRBV10-1|.
TGCGCCAGCAGTGAGTCGGAACAGATGAACACTGAAGCTTTCTTT
CASSESEQMNTEAFF
>TRBJ1-3|.|TRBV25-1|.
TGTGCCAGCAGTTGGGGAGGTGGAAACACCATATATTTT
CASSWGGGNTIYF
>TRBJ1-1|.|TRBV18|.
TGTGCCAGCTCACCCGGGAAGGCTGAAGCTTTCTTT
CASSPGKAEAFF
>TRBJ2-2|.|TRBV2|few
TGTGCCAGCAGTTTGGGGTATCGGGAGCTGTTTTTT
CASSLGYRELFF
>TRBJ2-1|TRBD2|TRBV6-1|.
TGTGCCAGCACGAGCGGGGTCTCCTACAATGAGCAGTTCTTC
CASTSGVSYNEQFF
>TRBJ2-4|TRBD2|TRBV4-1|.
TGCGCCAGCAGCCAAGTTGGGGGGGAAGACATTCAGTACTTC
CASSQVGGEDIQYF
>TRBJ2-2|.|TRBV27|.
TGTGCCAGCAGTTTAGATCAGTTCTTGGGGTTTGGGAAAGCGAACACCGGGGAGCTGTTTTTT
CASSLDQFLGFGKANTGELFF
>TRBJ2-5|.|TRBV19|.
TGTGCCAGTAATATCTCCGGGGGTTCGGAGACCCAGTACTTC
CASNISGGSETQYF
>TRBJ1-2|.|TRBV28|.
TGTGCCAGCAGCGACGGGACCGTCAGGAGCTACACCTTC
CASSDGTVRSYTF
>TRBJ2-5|.|TRBV7-2|once
TGTGCCAGCAGCCCCCAAAGGGGTGAGACCCAGTACTTC
CASSPQRGETQYF
>TRBJ2-1|.|TRBV5-1|.
TGCGCCAGCAGCTTGGGGCTAGCGCCCTCCTACAATGAGCAGTTCTTC
CASSLGLAPSYNEQFF
>TRBJ1-3|.|TRBV4-3|large
TGCGCCAGCAGCCCCGGACAGACTGGAAACACCATATATTTT
CASSPGQTGNTIYF
>TRBJ2-5|.|TRBV29-1|.
TGCAGCGTTGAACTTGACGGACTGGGGGCAGAGACCCAGTACTTC
CSVELDGLGAETQYF
>TRBJ2-1|.|TRBV21-1|.
TGTGCCAGCCGCGGGAGGGCCAAGTCCGGTGAGCAGTTCTTC
CASRGRAKSGEQFF
>TRBJ1-2|TRBD1|TRBV18|.
TGTGCCAGCTCACCAAAAACCGGGACAGGGAATGGCTACACCTTC
CASSPKTGTGNGYTF
>TRBJ1-4|TRBD1|TRBV10-1|once
TGCGCCAGCAGACAGGGGATCGGTGAAAAACTGTTTTTT
CASRQGIGEKLFF
>TRBJ1-4|.|TRBV4-3|.
TGCGCCAGCAGCCAAGATGGCCGGGTTGCAACTAATGAAAAACTGTTTTTT
CASSQDGRVATNEKLFF
>TRBJ1-1|TRBD1|TRBV4-1|few
TGCGCCAGCAGCCAACCTACTTTAGGAGGGGGCTACGAAGCTTTCTTT
CASSQPTLGGGYEAFF
>TRBJ1-2|TRBD1|TRBV28|.
TGTGCCAGCAGTTCCGGGACAGGACTCTCATTGGGGGGCTACACCTTC
CASSSGTGLSLGGYTF
>TRBJ2-7|TRBD1|TRBV27|.
TGTGCCAGCAGTCAGCTGACAGGGTGGGACGAGCAGTACTTC
CASSQLTGWDEQYF